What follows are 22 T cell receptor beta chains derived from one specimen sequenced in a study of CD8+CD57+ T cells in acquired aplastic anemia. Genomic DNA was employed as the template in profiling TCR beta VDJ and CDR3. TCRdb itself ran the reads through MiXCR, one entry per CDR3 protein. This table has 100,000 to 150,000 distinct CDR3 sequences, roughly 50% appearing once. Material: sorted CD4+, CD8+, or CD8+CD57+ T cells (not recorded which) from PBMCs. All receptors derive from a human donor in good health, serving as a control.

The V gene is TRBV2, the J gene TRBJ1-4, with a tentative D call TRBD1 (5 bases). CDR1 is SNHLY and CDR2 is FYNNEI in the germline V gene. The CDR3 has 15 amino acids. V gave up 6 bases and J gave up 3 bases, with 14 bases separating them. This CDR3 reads CASSAGAGSNEKLFF. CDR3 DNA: TGTGCCAGCAGCGCCGGCGCAGGGTCTAATGAAAAACTGTTTTTT. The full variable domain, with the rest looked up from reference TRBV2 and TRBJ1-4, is EPEVTQTPSHQVTQMGQEVILRCVPISNHLYFYWYRQILGQKVEFLVSFYNNEISEKSEIFDDQFSVERPDGSNFTLKIRSTKLEDSAMYFCASSAGAGSNEKLFFGSGTQLSVL.

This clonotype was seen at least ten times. The CDR3 DNA sequence: TGTGCCAGCAGCTTAGCGGGGGGTCTATCGGGATACAATGAGCAGTTCTTC. It encodes CASSLAGGLSGYNEQFF. The J gene is TRBJ2-1, the V gene TRBV7-2; D is perhaps TRBD2 (6 bases). V lost 0 bases and J lost 4, with 16 bases in between. This CDR3 contains 17 residues. Germline assignment: CDR1 SGHTA and CDR2 FQGNSA.

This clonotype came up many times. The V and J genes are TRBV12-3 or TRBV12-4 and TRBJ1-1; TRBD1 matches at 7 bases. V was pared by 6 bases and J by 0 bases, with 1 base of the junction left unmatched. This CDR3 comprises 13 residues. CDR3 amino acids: CASRGQMNTEAFF. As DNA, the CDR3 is TGTGCCAGCAGGGGACAGATGAACACTGAAGCTTTCTTT.

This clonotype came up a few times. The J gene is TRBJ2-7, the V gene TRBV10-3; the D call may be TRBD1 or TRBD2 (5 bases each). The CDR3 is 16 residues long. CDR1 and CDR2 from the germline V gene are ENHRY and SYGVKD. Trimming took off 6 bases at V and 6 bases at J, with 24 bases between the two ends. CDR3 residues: CAIRTSLLGTHSEQYF. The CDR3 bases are TGTGCCATCAGAACATCCCTCTTGGGGACCCACTCCGAGCAGTACTTC.

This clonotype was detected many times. CDR3 nucleotide sequence: TGCAGCGTTGTGTGGCGGTACCTCAATGAGCAGTTCTTC. Translated: CSVVWRYLNEQFF. J is TRBJ2-1 and V is TRBV29-1; D uncertain. Germline assignment: CDR1 SQVTM and CDR2 ANQGSEA. Trimming stripped 4 bases from V and 6 bases from J, with 13 bases between. This CDR3 has 13 amino acids.

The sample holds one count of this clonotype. The CDR3 sequence is CASSAGQGGYQPQHF. In nucleotides, the CDR3 is TGTGCCAGCAGTGCCGGACAGGGTGGGTATCAGCCCCAGCATTTT. The rearrangement joins TRBV2 to TRBJ1-5; TRBD1 matches at 8 bases. The V gene's germline CDR1 is SNHLY and CDR2 FYNNEI. The length of the CDR3 is 15 residues. J lost 5 bases, V lost 4 bases, and 7 bases had no gene match.

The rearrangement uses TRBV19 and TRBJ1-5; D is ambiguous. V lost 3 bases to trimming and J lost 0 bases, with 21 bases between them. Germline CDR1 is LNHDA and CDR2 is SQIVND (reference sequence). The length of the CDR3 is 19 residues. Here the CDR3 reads CASSIRGKDHLYSNQPQHF. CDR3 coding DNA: TGTGCCAGTAGTATCAGAGGCAAGGACCACCTTTATAGCAATCAGCCCCAGCATTTT.

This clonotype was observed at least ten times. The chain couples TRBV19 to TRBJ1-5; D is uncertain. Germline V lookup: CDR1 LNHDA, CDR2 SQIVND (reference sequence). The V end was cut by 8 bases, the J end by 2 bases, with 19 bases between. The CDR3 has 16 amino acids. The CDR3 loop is CASLGISGRGNQPQHF. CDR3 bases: TGTGCCAGTCTGGGTATCAGTGGCCGAGGCAATCAGCCCCAGCATTTT.

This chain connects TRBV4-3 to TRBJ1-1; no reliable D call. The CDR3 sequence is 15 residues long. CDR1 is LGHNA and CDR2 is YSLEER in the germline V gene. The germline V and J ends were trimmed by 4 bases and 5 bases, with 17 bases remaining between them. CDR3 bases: TGCGCCAGCAGCCGAGTATCTGGGGTCGGGACTGAAGCTTTCTTT. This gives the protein CASSRVSGVGTEAFF.

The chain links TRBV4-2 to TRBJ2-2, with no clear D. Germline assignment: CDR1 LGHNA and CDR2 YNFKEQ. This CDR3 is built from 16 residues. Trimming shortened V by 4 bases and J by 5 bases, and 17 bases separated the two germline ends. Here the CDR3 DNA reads TGTGCCAGCAGCCTCGAAGCCGGGCCCAGAACCGGGGAGCTGTTTTTT. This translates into CASSLEAGPRTGELFF.

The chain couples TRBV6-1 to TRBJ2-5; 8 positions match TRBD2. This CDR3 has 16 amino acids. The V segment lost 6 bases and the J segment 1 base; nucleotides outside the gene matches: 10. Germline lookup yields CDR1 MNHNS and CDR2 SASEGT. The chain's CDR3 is CASSRSGGIAQETQYF. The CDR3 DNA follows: TGTGCCAGCAGCCGCAGCGGGGGCATAGCCCAAGAGACCCAGTACTTC.

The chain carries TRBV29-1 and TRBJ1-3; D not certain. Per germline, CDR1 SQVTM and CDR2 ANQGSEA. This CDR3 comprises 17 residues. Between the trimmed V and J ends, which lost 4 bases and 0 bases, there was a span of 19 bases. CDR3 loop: CSVGAEVGGNSGNTIYF. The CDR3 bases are TGCAGCGTTGGTGCGGAAGTCGGCGGTAACTCTGGAAACACCATATATTTT.

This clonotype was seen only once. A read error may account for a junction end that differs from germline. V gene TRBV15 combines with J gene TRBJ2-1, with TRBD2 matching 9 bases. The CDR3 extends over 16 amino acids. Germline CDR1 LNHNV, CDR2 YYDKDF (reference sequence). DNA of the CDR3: TGTGCCACCAGCAGAGTGGGGACTAGCCCTTACAATGAGCTGTTCTTC. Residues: CATSRVGTSPYNELFF.

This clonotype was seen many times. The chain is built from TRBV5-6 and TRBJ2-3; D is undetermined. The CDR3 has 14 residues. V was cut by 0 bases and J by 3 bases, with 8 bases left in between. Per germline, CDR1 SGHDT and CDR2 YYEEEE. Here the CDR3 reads CASSLVGLTDTQYF. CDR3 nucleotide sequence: TGTGCCAGCAGCTTGGTGGGCCTAACAGATACGCAGTATTTT.

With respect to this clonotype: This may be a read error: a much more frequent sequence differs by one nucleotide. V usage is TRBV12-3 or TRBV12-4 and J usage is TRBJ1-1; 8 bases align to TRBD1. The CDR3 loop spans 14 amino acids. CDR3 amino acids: CVSRVGQGKTEAFF. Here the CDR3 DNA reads TGTGTCAGCAGAGTCGGACAGGGAAAAACTGAAGCTTTCTTT.

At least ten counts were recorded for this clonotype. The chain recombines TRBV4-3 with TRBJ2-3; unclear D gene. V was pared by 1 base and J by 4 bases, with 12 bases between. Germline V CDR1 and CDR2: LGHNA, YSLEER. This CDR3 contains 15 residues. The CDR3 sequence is CASSQVGNSADTQYF. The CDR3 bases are TGCGCCAGCAGCCAAGTAGGAAACAGTGCAGATACGCAGTATTTT.

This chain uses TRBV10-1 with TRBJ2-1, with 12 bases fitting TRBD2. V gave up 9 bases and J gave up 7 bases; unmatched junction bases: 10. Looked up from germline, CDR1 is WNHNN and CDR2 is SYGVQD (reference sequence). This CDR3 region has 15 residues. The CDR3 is CASNPASGGGNEQFF. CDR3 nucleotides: TGCGCCAGTAACCCGGCTAGCGGGGGGGGGAATGAGCAGTTCTTC.

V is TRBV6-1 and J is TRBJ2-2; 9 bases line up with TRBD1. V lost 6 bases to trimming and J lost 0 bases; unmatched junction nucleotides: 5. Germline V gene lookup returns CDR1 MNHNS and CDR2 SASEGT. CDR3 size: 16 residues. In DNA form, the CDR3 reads TGTGCCAGCAGCGCTAGGACAGGGGCGAACACCGGGGAGCTGTTTTTT. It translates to CASSARTGANTGELFF.

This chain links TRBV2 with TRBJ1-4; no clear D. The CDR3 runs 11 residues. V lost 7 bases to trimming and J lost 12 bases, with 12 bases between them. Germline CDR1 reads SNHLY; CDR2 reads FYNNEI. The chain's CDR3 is CASKVMVELFF. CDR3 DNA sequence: TGTGCCAGCAAGGTGATGGTGGAACTGTTTTTT.

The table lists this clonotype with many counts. The CDR3, as DNA: TGTGCCACCTCGGGCGGGGTCCAAGAGACCCAGTACTTC. This gives the protein CATSGGVQETQYF. The chain links TRBV24-1 to TRBJ2-5; perhaps TRBD2 as D (6 bases). Trimming took 9 bases from V and 1 from J, leaving 11 bases between them. Germline-derived CDR1 and CDR2 are KGHDR and SFDVKD. The CDR3 has 13 amino acids.

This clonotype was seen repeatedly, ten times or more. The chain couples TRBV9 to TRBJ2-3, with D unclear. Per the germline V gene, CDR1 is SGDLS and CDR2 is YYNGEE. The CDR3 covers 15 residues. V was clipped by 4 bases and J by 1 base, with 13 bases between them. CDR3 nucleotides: TGTGCCAGCAGCCTTACGGTGGTACGCACAGATACGCAGTATTTT. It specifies CASSLTVVRTDTQYF.

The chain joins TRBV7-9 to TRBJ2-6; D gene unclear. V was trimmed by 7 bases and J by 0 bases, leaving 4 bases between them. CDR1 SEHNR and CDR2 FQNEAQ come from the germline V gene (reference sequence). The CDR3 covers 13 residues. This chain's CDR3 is CASIRSGANVLTF. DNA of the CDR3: TGTGCCAGCATACGCTCTGGGGCCAACGTCCTGACTTTC.